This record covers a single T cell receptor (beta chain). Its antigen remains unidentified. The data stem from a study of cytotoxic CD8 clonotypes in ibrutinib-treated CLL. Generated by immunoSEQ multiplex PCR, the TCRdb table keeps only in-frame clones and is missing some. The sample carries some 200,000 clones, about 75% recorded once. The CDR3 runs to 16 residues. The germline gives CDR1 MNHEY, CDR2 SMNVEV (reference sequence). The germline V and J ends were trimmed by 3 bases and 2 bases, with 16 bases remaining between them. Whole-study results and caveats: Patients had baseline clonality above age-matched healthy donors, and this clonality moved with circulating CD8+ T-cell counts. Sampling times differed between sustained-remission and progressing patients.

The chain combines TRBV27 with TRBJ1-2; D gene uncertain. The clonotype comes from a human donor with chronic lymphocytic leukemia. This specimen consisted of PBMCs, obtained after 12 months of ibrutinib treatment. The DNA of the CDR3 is TGTGCCAGCAGTTTCTCGGGGATCGCCCTGAACTATGGCTACACCTTC. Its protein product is CASSFSGIALNYGYTF.